This T cell receptor beta chain was retrieved from a study of post-analysis software for immune sequencing data. Overall study context: Relapsing-remitting, secondary progressive and progressive-relapsing multiple sclerosis were all included among the disease courses.

As to this clonotype: Antigen: not known.

Unique molecular identifiers were present in the TCR beta cDNA libraries. Each CDR3 protein is one row after TCRdb ran MiXCR on the PCR reads. The sample shows about 540,000 distinct CDR3 sequences, roughly 34% of them seen only once. The study, taken as a whole, reports: Four or five TRBV segments were more frequent in patients than controls; TRBV5-6, TRBV5-1 and TRBV20-1 belonged to this group.

The CDR3 is 15 amino acids. Germline loops: CDR1 LGHDT, CDR2 YNNKEL (reference sequence). V lost 0 bases to trimming and J lost 8 bases, with 15 bases between them. Sequencing was carried out using blood. This sequence joins TRBV3-1 and TRBJ2-3; tentatively, D is TRBD2 (6 bases). The origin of this receptor is a girl between 2 and 17 years old with multiple sclerosis. The CDR3 spells CASSQDGGILVTQYF. CDR3 nucleotides: TGTGCCAGCAGCCAAGATGGAGGGATCCTTGTTACGCAGTATTTT.